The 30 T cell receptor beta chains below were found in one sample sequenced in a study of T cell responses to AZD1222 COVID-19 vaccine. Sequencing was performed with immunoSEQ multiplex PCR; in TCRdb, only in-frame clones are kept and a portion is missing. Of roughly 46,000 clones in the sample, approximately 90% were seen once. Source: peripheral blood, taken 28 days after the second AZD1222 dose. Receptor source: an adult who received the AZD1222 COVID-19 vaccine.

The CDR3 DNA sequence: TGTGCCTGGAGCCCACTCTACGAGCAGTACTTC. Protein product: CAWSPLYEQYF. The gene calls are TRBV30 and TRBJ2-7; D uncertain. CDR1 is GTSNPN and CDR2 is SVGIG in the germline V gene (reference sequence). This CDR3 comprises 11 residues. Trimming removed 3 bases from V and 3 bases from J, with 6 bases in between.

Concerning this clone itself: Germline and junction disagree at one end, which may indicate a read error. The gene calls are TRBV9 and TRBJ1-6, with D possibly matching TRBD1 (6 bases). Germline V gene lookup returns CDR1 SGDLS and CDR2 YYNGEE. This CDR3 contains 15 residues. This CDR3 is CASTVDGGQGSPLHF. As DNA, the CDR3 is TGTGCCAGCACCGTAGATGGGGGGCAAGGTTCACCCCTCCACTTT.

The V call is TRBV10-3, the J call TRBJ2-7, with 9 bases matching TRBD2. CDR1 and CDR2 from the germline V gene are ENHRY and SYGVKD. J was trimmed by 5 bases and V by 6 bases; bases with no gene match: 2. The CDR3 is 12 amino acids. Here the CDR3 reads CAIRREGDEQYF. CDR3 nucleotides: TGTGCCATCAGGCGGGAGGGAGACGAGCAGTACTTC.

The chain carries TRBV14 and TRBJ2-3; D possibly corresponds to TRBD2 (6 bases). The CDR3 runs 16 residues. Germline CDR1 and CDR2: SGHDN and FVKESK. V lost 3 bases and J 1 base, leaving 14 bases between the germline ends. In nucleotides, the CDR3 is TGTGCCAGCAGCCAGCCCCAAGCGGGCCGCACAGATACGCAGTATTTT. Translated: CASSQPQAGRTDTQYF.

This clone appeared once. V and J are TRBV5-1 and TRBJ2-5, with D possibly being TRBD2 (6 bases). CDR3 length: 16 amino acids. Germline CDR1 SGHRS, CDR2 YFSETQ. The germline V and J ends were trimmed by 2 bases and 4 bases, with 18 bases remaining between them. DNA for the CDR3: TGCGCCAGCAGCTTCGACGGAGGGGACCGGGGAGAGACCCAGTACTTC. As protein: CASSFDGGDRGETQYF.

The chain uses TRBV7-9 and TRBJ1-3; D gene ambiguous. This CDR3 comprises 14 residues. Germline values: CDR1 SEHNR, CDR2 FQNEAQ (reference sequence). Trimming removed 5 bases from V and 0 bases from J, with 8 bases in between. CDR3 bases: TGTGCCAGCAGCCTCAGGAGCTCTGGAAACACCATATATTTT. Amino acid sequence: CASSLRSSGNTIYF. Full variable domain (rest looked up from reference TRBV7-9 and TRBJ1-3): DTGVSQNPRHKITKRGQNVTFRCDPISEHNRLYWYRQTLGQGPEFLTYFQNEAQLEKSRLLSDRFSAERPKGSFSTLEIQRTEQGDSAMYLCASSLRSSGNTIYFGEGSWLTVV.

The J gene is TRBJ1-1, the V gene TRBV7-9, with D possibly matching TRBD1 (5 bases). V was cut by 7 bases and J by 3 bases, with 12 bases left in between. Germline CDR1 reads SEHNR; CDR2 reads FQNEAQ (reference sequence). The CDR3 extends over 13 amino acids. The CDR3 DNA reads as TGTGCCAGCATGACGTGGGGGGACACTGAAGCTTTCTTT. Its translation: CASMTWGDTEAFF.

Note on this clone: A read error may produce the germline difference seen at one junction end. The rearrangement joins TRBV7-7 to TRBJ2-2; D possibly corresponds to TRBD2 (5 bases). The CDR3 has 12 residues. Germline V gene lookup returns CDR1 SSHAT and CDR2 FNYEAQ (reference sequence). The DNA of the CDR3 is TGTGCTAGCAGCGGTCCTTCTGGGGAGCTGTTTTTT. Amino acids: CASSGPSGELFF.

The CDR3 sequence: CASRRHGTPNEKLFF. CDR3 sequence (DNA): TGTGCCAGCAGGCGACACGGGACACCTAATGAAAAACTGTTTTTT. The rearrangement links TRBV14 to TRBJ1-4; D is possibly TRBD1 (6 bases). Trimming took 6 bases from V and 3 from J, leaving 14 bases between them. This CDR3 contains 15 residues. In germline, CDR1 is SGHDN, CDR2 FVKESK.

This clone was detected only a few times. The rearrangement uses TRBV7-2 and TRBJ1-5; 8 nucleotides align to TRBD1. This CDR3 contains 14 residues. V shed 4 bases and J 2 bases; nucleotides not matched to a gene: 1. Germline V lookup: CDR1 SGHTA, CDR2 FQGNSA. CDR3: CASSSDRGNQPQHF. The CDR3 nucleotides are TGTGCCAGCAGCTCGGACAGGGGCAATCAGCCCCAGCATTTT.

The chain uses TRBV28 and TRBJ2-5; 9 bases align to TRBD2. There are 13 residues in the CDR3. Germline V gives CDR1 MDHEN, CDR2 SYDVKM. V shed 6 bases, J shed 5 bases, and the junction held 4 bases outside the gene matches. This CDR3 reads CASRAGGLETQYF. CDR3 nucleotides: TGTGCCAGCAGGGCGGGGGGGTTGGAGACCCAGTACTTC.

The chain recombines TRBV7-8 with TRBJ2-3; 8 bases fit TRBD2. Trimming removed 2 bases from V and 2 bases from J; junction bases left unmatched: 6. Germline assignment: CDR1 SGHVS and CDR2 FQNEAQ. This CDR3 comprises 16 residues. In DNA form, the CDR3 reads TGTGCCAGCAGCTTATGGGCCGGGAGGGCCACAGATACGCAGTATTTT. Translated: CASSLWAGRATDTQYF.

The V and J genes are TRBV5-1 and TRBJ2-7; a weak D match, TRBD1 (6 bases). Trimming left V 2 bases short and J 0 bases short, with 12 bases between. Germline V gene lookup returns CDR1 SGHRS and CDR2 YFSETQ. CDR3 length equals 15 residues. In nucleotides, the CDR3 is TGCGCCAGCAGCTTAATGGGACACAACTCCTACGAGCAGTACTTC. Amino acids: CASSLMGHNSYEQYF.

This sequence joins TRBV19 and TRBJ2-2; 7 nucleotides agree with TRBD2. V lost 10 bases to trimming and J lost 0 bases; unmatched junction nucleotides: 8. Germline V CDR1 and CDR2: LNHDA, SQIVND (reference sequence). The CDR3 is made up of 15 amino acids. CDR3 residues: CATQPLAANTGELFF. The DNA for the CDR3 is TGTGCCACCCAGCCTCTAGCGGCGAACACCGGGGAGCTGTTTTTT.

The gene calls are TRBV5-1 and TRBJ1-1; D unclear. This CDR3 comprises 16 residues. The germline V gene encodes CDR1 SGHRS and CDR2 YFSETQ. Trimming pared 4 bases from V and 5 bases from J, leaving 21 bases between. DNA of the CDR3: TGCGCCAGCAGCCCCGATGGGAGGGTCTTCGGTACTGAAGCTTTCTTT. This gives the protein CASSPDGRVFGTEAFF.

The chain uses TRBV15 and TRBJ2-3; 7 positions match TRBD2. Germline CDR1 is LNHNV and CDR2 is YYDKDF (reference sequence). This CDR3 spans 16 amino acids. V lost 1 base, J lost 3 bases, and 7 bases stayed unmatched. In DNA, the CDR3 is TGTGCCACCAGCAGAGCTACGGCGGGAGATACAGATACGCAGTATTTT. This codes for CATSRATAGDTDTQYF.

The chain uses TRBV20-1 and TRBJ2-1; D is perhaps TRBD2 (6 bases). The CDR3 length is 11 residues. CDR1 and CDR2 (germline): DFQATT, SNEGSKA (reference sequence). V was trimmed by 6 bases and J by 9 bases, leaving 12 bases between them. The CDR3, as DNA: TGCAGTGCCACTATGGGGGGTGAGCAGTTCTTC. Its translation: CSATMGGEQFF.

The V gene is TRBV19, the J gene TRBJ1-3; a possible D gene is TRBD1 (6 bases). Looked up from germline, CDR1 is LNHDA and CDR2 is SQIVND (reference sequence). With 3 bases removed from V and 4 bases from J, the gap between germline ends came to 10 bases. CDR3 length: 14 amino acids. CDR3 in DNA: TGTGCCAGTAGTATCGGGGGACAAGGAAACACCATATATTTT. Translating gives CASSIGGQGNTIYF. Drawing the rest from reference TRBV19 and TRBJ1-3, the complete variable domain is DGGITQSPKYLFRKEGQNVTLSCEQNLNHDAMYWYRQDPGQGLRLIYYSQIVNDFQKGDIAEGYSVSREKKESFPLTVTSAQKNPTAFYLCASSIGGQGNTIYFGEGSWLTVV.

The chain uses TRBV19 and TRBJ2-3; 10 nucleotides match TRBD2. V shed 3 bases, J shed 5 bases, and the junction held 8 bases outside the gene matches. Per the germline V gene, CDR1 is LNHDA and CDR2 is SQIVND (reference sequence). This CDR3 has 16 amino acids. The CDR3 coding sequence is TGTGCCAGTAGTATTATGCTAGCGGGAGTGGGAGATACGCAGTATTTT. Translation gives CASSIMLAGVGDTQYF.

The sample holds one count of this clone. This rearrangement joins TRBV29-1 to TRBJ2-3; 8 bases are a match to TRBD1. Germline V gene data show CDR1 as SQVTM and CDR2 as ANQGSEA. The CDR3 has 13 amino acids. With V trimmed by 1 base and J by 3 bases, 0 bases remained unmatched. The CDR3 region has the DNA TGCAGCGTTGAAGGGGACAGGACAGATACGCAGTATTTT. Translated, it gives CSVEGDRTDTQYF.

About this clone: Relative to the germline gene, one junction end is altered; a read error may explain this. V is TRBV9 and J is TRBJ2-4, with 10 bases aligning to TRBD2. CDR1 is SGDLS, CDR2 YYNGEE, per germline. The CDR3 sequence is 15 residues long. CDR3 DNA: TGTGCCCGCAGCGGGGGGGGCGGCGGCGAAAACATTCAGTACTTC. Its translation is CARSGGGGGENIQYF.

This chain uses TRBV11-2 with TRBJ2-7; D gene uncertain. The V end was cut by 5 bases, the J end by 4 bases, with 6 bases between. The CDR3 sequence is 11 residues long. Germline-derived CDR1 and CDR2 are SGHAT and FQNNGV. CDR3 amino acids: CASSASYEQYF. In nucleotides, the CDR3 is TGTGCCAGCAGCGCATCGTACGAGCAGTACTTC.

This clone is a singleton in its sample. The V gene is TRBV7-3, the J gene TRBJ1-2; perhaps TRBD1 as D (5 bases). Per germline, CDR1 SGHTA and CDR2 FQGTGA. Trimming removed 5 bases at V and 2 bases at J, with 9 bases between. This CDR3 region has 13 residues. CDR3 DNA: TGTGCCAGCAGCCCTGACAGAAACTATGGCTACACCTTC. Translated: CASSPDRNYGYTF. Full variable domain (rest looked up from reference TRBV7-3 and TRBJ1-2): GAGVSQTPSNKVTEKGKYVELRCDPISGHTALYWYRQSLGQGPEFLIYFQGTGAADDSGLPNDRFFAVRPEGSVSTLKIQRTERGDSAVYLCASSPDRNYGYTFGSGTRLTVV.

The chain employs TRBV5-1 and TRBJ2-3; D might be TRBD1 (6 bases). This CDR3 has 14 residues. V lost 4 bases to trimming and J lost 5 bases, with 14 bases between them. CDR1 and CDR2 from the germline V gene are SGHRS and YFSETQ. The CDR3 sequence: CASSLGTIKDTQYF. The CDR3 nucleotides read TGCGCCAGCAGCCTCGGGACAATAAAAGATACGCAGTATTTT.

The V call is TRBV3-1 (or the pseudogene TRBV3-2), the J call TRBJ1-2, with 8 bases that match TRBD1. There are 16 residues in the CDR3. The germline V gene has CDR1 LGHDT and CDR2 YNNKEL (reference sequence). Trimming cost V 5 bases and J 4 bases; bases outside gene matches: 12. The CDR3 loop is CASSALYGTGLYGYTF. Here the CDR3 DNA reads TGTGCCAGCAGCGCCTTGTACGGGACAGGACTCTATGGCTACACCTTC.

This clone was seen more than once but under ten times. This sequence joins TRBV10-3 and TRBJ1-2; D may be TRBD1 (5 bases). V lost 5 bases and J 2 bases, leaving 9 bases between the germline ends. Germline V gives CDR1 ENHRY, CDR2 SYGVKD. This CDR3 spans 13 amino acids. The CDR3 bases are TGTGCCATCAGTTGGGACGGCAACTATGGCTACACCTTC. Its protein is CAISWDGNYGYTF.

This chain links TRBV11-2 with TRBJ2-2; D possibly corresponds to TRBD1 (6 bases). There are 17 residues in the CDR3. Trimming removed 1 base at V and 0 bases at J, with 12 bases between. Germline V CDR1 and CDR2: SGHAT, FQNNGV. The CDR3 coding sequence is TGTGCCAGCAGCTTAGGTTTAGGGGGTCCGAACACCGGGGAGCTGTTTTTT. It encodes CASSLGLGGPNTGELFF.

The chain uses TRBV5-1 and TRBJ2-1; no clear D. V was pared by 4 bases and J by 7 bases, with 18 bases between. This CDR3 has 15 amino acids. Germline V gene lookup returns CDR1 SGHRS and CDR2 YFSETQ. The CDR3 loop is CASSITVGSPNEQFF. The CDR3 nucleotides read TGCGCCAGCAGCATAACGGTGGGCAGCCCTAATGAGCAGTTCTTC.

CDR3 amino acids: CASSKSLQGTTTNEKLFF. CDR3 sequence (DNA): TGTGCCAGCAGCAAATCCCTACAGGGGACGACAACTAATGAAAAACTGTTTTTT. V usage is TRBV7-9 and J usage is TRBJ1-4; 7 bases fit TRBD1. The CDR3 is 18 amino acids. Germline-derived CDR1 and CDR2 are SEHNR and FQNEAQ (reference sequence). The V segment lost 5 bases and the J segment 0 bases; nucleotides outside the gene matches: 12.

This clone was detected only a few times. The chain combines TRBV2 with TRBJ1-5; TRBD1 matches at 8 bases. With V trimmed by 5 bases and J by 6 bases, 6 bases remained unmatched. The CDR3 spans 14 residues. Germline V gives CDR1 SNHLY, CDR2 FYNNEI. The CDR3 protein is CASSRTGRSQPQHF. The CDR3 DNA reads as TGTGCCAGCAGTCGGACAGGGCGCTCTCAGCCCCAGCATTTT.